The 5 T cell receptor beta chains given below trace back to one sample, sequenced in a study of identical twins. TCRdb reprocessed the 5' RACE reads with MiXCR, giving one entry per CDR3 protein. The sample consists of hundreds of thousands of distinct CDR3 sequences, nearly 9.5% of them appearing once. These data also featured in a second study, about yellow fever vaccine responses in identical twins.

The specimen sequenced was CD8+ T cells sorted from blood. The source is a woman between 18 and 30 years old in good health.

This clonotype appeared a few times. This chain uses TRBV29-1 with TRBJ2-3, with D possibly TRBD2 on 5 matching bases. The length of the CDR3 is 13 residues. V lost 0 bases and J lost 2, with 6 bases in between. Germline V gene data show CDR1 as SQVTM and CDR2 as ANQGSEA. The CDR3 loop reads CSVEDRDTDTQYF. The DNA for the CDR3 is TGCAGCGTTGAAGATCGGGACACAGATACGCAGTATTTT.

V and J are TRBV9 and TRBJ1-2; the match to TRBD1 covers 10 bases. This CDR3 is built from 15 residues. V gave up 3 bases and J gave up 5 bases; unmatched junction bases: 7. Germline V gives CDR1 SGDLS, CDR2 YYNGEE. DNA for the CDR3: TGTGCCAGCAGCGCGGGACAGGGGCCAGGGTATGGCTACACCTTC. It codes for CASSAGQGPGYGYTF.

This clonotype has ten or more counts. This rearrangement joins TRBV4-1 to TRBJ1-3, with D maybe TRBD1 (6 bases). Trimming took 5 bases from V and 0 from J, leaving 11 bases between them. The CDR3 is 15 residues long. The V gene's germline CDR1 is MGHRA and CDR2 YSYEKL. Written as DNA, the CDR3 is TGCGCCAGCAGCTATACAGGGAGCTCTGGAAACACCATATATTTT. This encodes CASSYTGSSGNTIYF.

This clonotype was picked up many times. The rearrangement uses TRBV7-9 and TRBJ2-5; unclear D gene. The CDR3 consists of 14 residues. V lost 5 bases, J lost 3 bases, and 13 bases lay in between. Looked up from germline, CDR1 is SEHNR and CDR2 is FQNEAQ (reference sequence). Written as DNA, the CDR3 is TGTGCCAGCAGCCTCCCCCACCCCGAAGAGACCCAGTACTTC. Translated, it gives CASSLPHPEETQYF.

As concerns this clonotype: Relative to the germline gene, one junction end is altered; a read error may explain this. The rearrangement uses TRBV24-1 and TRBJ2-2; D ambiguous. Germline CDR1 KGHDR, CDR2 SFDVKD. The CDR3 is 13 residues long. The CDR3 region has the DNA TGTGCCACCAGTGATTCTGGTACCGAGGAGCTGTTTTTT. Amino acids: CATSDSGTEELFF.